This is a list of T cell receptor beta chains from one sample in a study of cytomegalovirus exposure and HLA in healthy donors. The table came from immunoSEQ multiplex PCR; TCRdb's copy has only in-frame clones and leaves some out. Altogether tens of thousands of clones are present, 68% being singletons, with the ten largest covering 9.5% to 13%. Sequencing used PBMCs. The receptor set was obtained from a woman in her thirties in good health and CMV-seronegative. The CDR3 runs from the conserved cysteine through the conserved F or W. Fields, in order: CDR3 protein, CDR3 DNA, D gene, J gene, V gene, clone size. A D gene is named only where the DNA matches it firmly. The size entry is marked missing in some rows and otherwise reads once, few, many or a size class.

CDR3aa: CASSPKVGRANTEAFF
CDR3nt: TGTGCCAGCTCACCGAAGGTGGGCAGGGCGAACACTGAAGCTTTCTTT
d_gene: .
j_gene: TRBJ1-1
v_gene: TRBV18
abundance: once

CDR3aa: CASSLGQGDTQYF
CDR3nt: TGCGCCAGCAGCTTGGGGCAGGGAGATACGCAGTATTTT
d_gene: .
j_gene: TRBJ2-3
v_gene: TRBV5-1
abundance: .

CDR3aa: CAWMARAGGSYEQYF
CDR3nt: TGTGCCTGGATGGCTCGGGCGGGGGGTTCCTACGAGCAGTACTTC
d_gene: TRBD2
j_gene: TRBJ2-7
v_gene: TRBV30
abundance: .

CDR3aa: CASSSGQGRSRSPLHF
CDR3nt: TGCGCCAGCAGCTCGGGACAGGGTAGGTCCCGTTCACCCCTCCACTTT
d_gene: TRBD1
j_gene: TRBJ1-6
v_gene: TRBV5-1
abundance: .

CDR3aa: CASSALGGVGYTF
CDR3nt: TGTGCCAGCAGCGCCCTCGGGGGGGTCGGCTACACCTTC
d_gene: .
j_gene: TRBJ1-2
v_gene: TRBV9
abundance: .

CDR3aa: CASSLWLKGQGINEQYF
CDR3nt: TGCGCCAGCAGCTTGTGGCTTAAGGGACAGGGGATCAACGAGCAGTACTTC
d_gene: TRBD1
j_gene: TRBJ2-7
v_gene: TRBV5-1
abundance: .

CDR3aa: CARGGGRLAGEHSYNEQFF
CDR3nt: TGTGCCCGAGGCGGGGGGAGGCTAGCGGGGGAGCACTCCTACAATGAGCAGTTCTTC
d_gene: TRBD2
j_gene: TRBJ2-1
v_gene: TRBV30
abundance: .

CDR3aa: CASSLGVRWTGELFF
CDR3nt: TGTGCCAGCAGCTTGGGAGTGAGGTGGACCGGGGAGCTGTTTTTT
d_gene: .
j_gene: TRBJ2-2
v_gene: TRBV5-6
abundance: few

CDR3aa: CASSLEIAGGRDTQYF
CDR3nt: TGTGCCAGCAGCTTAGAGATAGCGGGGGGCCGTGATACGCAGTATTTT
d_gene: TRBD2
j_gene: TRBJ2-3
v_gene: TRBV7-2
abundance: .

CDR3aa: CASSFGSGGEETQYF
CDR3nt: TGTGCCAGCAGCTTCGGTAGCGGGGGGGAAGAGACCCAGTACTTC
d_gene: TRBD2
j_gene: TRBJ2-5
v_gene: TRBV7-9
abundance: .

CDR3aa: CASSWGEEKLFF
CDR3nt: TGTGCCAGCAGTTGGGGGGAAGAAAAACTGTTTTTT
d_gene: .
j_gene: TRBJ1-4
v_gene: TRBV25-1
abundance: few

CDR3aa: CASSHPAGGGGNTEAFF
CDR3nt: TGTGCCAGCAGCCACCCTGCGGGGGGCGGAGGGAACACTGAAGCTTTCTTT
d_gene: .
j_gene: TRBJ1-1
v_gene: TRBV14
abundance: .

CDR3aa: CASSLGTGTGNQPQHF
CDR3nt: TGTGCCAGCAGCTTAGGGACAGGGACAGGCAATCAGCCCCAGCATTTT
d_gene: TRBD1
j_gene: TRBJ1-5
v_gene: TRBV7-9
abundance: few

CDR3aa: CASSLGGYGYTF
CDR3nt: TGTGCCAGCTCTCTGGGGGGCTATGGCTACACCTTC
d_gene: .
j_gene: TRBJ1-2
v_gene: TRBV28
abundance: .

CDR3aa: CASSLFLSSGANVLTF
CDR3nt: TGCGCCAGCAGCCTATTCCTGAGCTCTGGGGCCAACGTCCTGACTTTC
d_gene: .
j_gene: TRBJ2-6
v_gene: TRBV5-1
abundance: .

CDR3aa: CATSRIRQGINEQFF
CDR3nt: TGTGCCACCAGCAGAATCAGACAGGGGATCAATGAGCAGTTCTTC
d_gene: TRBD1
j_gene: TRBJ2-1
v_gene: TRBV15
abundance: .

CDR3aa: CASSPGQGAEAFF
CDR3nt: TGTGCCAGCTCACCGGGACAGGGCGCTGAAGCTTTCTTT
d_gene: TRBD1
j_gene: TRBJ1-1
v_gene: TRBV18
abundance: .

CDR3aa: CASSLQAFIGYAF
CDR3nt: TGTGCCAGCAGCTTACAGGCATTTATCGGCTACGCCTTC
d_gene: .
j_gene: TRBJ1-2
v_gene: TRBV13
abundance: once

CDR3aa: CAISESQVQETQYF
CDR3nt: TGTGCCATCAGTGAGTCCCAGGTTCAAGAGACCCAGTACTTC
d_gene: .
j_gene: TRBJ2-5
v_gene: TRBV10-3
abundance: .

CDR3aa: CASKFADTQYF
CDR3nt: TGCGCCAGCAAATTCGCAGATACGCAGTATTTT
d_gene: .
j_gene: TRBJ2-3
v_gene: TRBV5-1
abundance: .

CDR3aa: CASSPNTGQGYGYTF
CDR3nt: TGTGCCAGCTCACCGAATACGGGACAGGGATATGGCTACACCTTC
d_gene: TRBD1
j_gene: TRBJ1-2
v_gene: TRBV18
abundance: .

CDR3aa: CASSRSGTSGAGELFF
CDR3nt: TGTGCCAGCAGCAGGTCCGGGACTAGCGGGGCCGGGGAGCTGTTTTTT
d_gene: TRBD2
j_gene: TRBJ2-2
v_gene: TRBV7-3
abundance: .

CDR3aa: CSVDLRLQGKETQYF
CDR3nt: TGCAGCGTTGACCTCCGTTTACAGGGGAAAGAGACCCAGTACTTC
d_gene: TRBD1
j_gene: TRBJ2-5
v_gene: TRBV29-1
abundance: .

CDR3aa: CASSSVRGSGGEQFF
CDR3nt: TGTGCTAGCAGCTCCGTTAGAGGGAGCGGTGGTGAGCAGTTCTTC
d_gene: .
j_gene: TRBJ2-1
v_gene: TRBV7-7
abundance: .

CDR3aa: CASSLVAGGLLEQFF
CDR3nt: TGCGCCAGCAGCTTGGTAGCGGGGGGGCTCCTTGAGCAGTTCTTC
d_gene: TRBD2
j_gene: TRBJ2-1
v_gene: TRBV5-1
abundance: few

CDR3aa: CAHGRTGNTIYF
CDR3nt: TGTGCTCATGGGAGGACTGGAAACACCATATATTTT
d_gene: .
j_gene: TRBJ1-3
v_gene: TRBV2
abundance: .

CDR3aa: CASSFSSGGGTDTQYF
CDR3nt: TGTGCCAGCAGCTTTTCAAGCGGGGGGGGCACAGATACGCAGTATTTT
d_gene: TRBD2
j_gene: TRBJ2-3
v_gene: TRBV11-1
abundance: .

CDR3aa: CASSQAQGAKGYGYTF
CDR3nt: TGTGCCAGCAGCCAAGCACAGGGGGCTAAGGGCTATGGCTACACCTTC
d_gene: TRBD1
j_gene: TRBJ1-2
v_gene: TRBV4-2
abundance: .

CDR3aa: CASRTDMDQPQHF
CDR3nt: TGTGCCAGCAGAACGGACATGGATCAGCCCCAGCATTTT
d_gene: .
j_gene: TRBJ1-5
v_gene: TRBV6-1
abundance: few

CDR3aa: CASSTQPGGTEAFF
CDR3nt: TGTGCCAGCAGCACCCAGCCGGGTGGCACTGAAGCTTTCTTT
d_gene: .
j_gene: TRBJ1-1
v_gene: TRBV11-3
abundance: .

CDR3aa: CASIRQGSTASQHF
CDR3nt: TGTGCCAGCATTCGACAGGGGAGTACAGCGTCCCAGCATTTT
d_gene: TRBD1
j_gene: TRBJ1-5
v_gene: TRBV6-1
abundance: .

CDR3aa: CASSTGFFSGNTIYF
CDR3nt: TGTGCCAGCAGTACAGGGTTCTTCTCTGGAAACACCATATATTTT
d_gene: .
j_gene: TRBJ1-3
v_gene: TRBV2
abundance: .

CDR3aa: CASSLWTGGDNSPLHF
CDR3nt: TGTGCCAGCAGCCTTTGGACAGGGGGTGATAATTCACCCCTCCACTTT
d_gene: TRBD1
j_gene: TRBJ1-6
v_gene: TRBV14
abundance: .

CDR3aa: CSGHVNEQFF
CDR3nt: TGCAGCGGGCACGTTAATGAGCAGTTCTTC
d_gene: .
j_gene: TRBJ2-1
v_gene: TRBV29-1
abundance: .

CDR3aa: CASSVAWAANEKLFF
CDR3nt: TGTGCCAGCAGCGTAGCTTGGGCAGCTAATGAAAAACTGTTTTTT
d_gene: .
j_gene: TRBJ1-4
v_gene: TRBV9
abundance: .

CDR3aa: CASSPGQGATGEQFF
CDR3nt: TGCGCCAGCAGTCCTGGGCAGGGGGCTACAGGTGAGCAGTTCTTC
d_gene: TRBD1
j_gene: TRBJ2-1
v_gene: TRBV10-1
abundance: .

CDR3aa: CASSLAPRDSKTEAFF
CDR3nt: TGCGCCAGCAGCTTGGCCCCGCGGGACAGTAAAACTGAAGCTTTCTTT
d_gene: TRBD1
j_gene: TRBJ1-1
v_gene: TRBV5-1
abundance: .

CDR3aa: CASSPPGFRLDYGYTF
CDR3nt: TGTGCCAGTAGTCCCCCCGGGTTCCGATTAGACTATGGCTACACCTTC
d_gene: .
j_gene: TRBJ1-2
v_gene: TRBV19
abundance: .

CDR3aa: CASSPQTSGGADTQYF
CDR3nt: TGTGCCAGCAGCCCGCAGACTAGCGGGGGCGCAGATACGCAGTATTTT
d_gene: TRBD2
j_gene: TRBJ2-3
v_gene: TRBV7-6
abundance: .

CDR3aa: CASSPSAGGTEAFF
CDR3nt: TGTGCCAGCTCACCATCTGCAGGGGGCACTGAAGCTTTCTTT
d_gene: TRBD1
j_gene: TRBJ1-1
v_gene: TRBV18
abundance: .

CDR3aa: CAISDSSSSYNEQFF
CDR3nt: TGTGCCATCAGTGATAGCTCGAGCTCCTACAATGAGCAGTTCTTC
d_gene: .
j_gene: TRBJ2-1
v_gene: TRBV10-3
abundance: .

CDR3aa: CASSPRIGTGTTEAFF
CDR3nt: TGTGCCAGCAGTCCGCGAATCGGGACAGGGACCACTGAAGCTTTCTTT
d_gene: TRBD1
j_gene: TRBJ1-1
v_gene: TRBV27
abundance: .

CDR3aa: CASSKGDRGFGNTIYF
CDR3nt: TGTGCCAGCAGTAAAGGGGACAGGGGATTTGGAAACACCATATATTTT
d_gene: TRBD1
j_gene: TRBJ1-3
v_gene: TRBV6-1
abundance: .

CDR3aa: CASIPMGGKSEQFF
CDR3nt: TGTGCCAGCATCCCCATGGGGGGAAAGAGTGAGCAGTTCTTC
d_gene: .
j_gene: TRBJ2-1
v_gene: TRBV7-2
abundance: .

CDR3aa: CASRSGQGVNYGYTF
CDR3nt: TGTGCCAGCAGATCCGGACAGGGGGTTAACTATGGCTACACCTTC
d_gene: TRBD1
j_gene: TRBJ1-2
v_gene: TRBV14
abundance: .

CDR3aa: CASSQEKASSSYNEQFF
CDR3nt: TGCGCCAGCAGCCAAGAAAAAGCGTCGAGCTCCTACAATGAGCAGTTCTTC
d_gene: .
j_gene: TRBJ2-1
v_gene: TRBV4-3
abundance: .

CDR3aa: CASGRNAGQGYGNEQFF
CDR3nt: TGTGCCAGCGGAAGAAACGCGGGACAGGGGTATGGTAATGAGCAGTTCTTC
d_gene: TRBD1
j_gene: TRBJ2-1
v_gene: TRBV2
abundance: .

CDR3aa: CASSVGAGGTYEQYF
CDR3nt: TGTGCCAGCAGCGTAGGGGCGGGGGGCACCTACGAGCAGTACTTC
d_gene: TRBD2
j_gene: TRBJ2-7
v_gene: TRBV9
abundance: .

CDR3aa: CASSSGLAGGNPSTDTQYF
CDR3nt: TGCGCCAGCAGCTCGGGACTAGCGGGGGGGAACCCTAGCACAGATACGCAGTATTTT
d_gene: TRBD2
j_gene: TRBJ2-3
v_gene: TRBV5-1
abundance: .

CDR3aa: CASSLVNNEQYF
CDR3nt: TGTGCCAGCAGCTTAGTTAATAACGAGCAGTACTTC
d_gene: .
j_gene: TRBJ2-7
v_gene: TRBV7-6
abundance: .

CDR3aa: CACLGQGQTDTQYF
CDR3nt: TGTGCCTGTCTTGGACAGGGGCAGACAGATACGCAGTATTTT
d_gene: TRBD1
j_gene: TRBJ2-3
v_gene: TRBV30
abundance: once

CDR3aa: CASSLGLGADYGYTF
CDR3nt: TGCGCCAGCAGCTTGGGGCTAGGGGCGGACTATGGCTACACCTTC
d_gene: .
j_gene: TRBJ1-2
v_gene: TRBV5-1
abundance: few

CDR3aa: CASSGEGNNQPQHF
CDR3nt: TGTGCCAGCAGCGGGGAGGGCAACAATCAGCCCCAGCATTTT
d_gene: .
j_gene: TRBJ1-5
v_gene: TRBV5-6
abundance: many